Detailed here is one TCR beta chain. The clone's antigen remains unknown. Base-call qualities are not available, and no considerably larger clone is one nucleotide away. Genomic DNA was extracted from bulk tumor tissue and used as the TCR template, and 600 ng gDNA was amplified per sample. During surgery, multiple biopsies were taken from each primary tumor and placed as far apart as possible within the tumor mass. The study cohort was described as untreated, and patients were newly diagnosed NSCLC cases undergoing curative surgery. The samples came from about 16 patients with newly diagnosed non-small cell lung cancer who were having surgery intended to be curative. Resected tumor masses were reviewed by two independent pathologists. Only high-quality DNA and RNA samples were carried forward to sequencing. This sample stems from a study of immune heterogeneity within non-small cell lung tumors (dated by TCRdb to 2016 to 2018). About the investigation overall: Histology comprised a few squamous cell carcinomas, roughly ten non-squamous carcinomas and 1 tumor not otherwise specified. To examine intratumoral immune heterogeneity, the study used whole-exome sequencing, RNA-seq and TCR beta repertoire sequencing on multiple spatially distinct regions of each NSCLC tumor. Transcriptome data were available for just 35 to 50 loci from 12 patients, whereas TCR repertoire analysis spanned 60 or so tumor loci from about 15 patients. For mutant peptides 8 to 11 amino acids long, netMHCpan-3.0 predicted neoantigen binding to the HLA alleles of each patient. Study-level results and caveats: Local tumor mutational burden and local T-cell repertoire clonality had a statistically significant but moderate positive correlation (R about 0.34). Individual patients mostly had different high-frequency TCR beta clonotypes. Within a given patient, the same dominant CDR3B clonotypes showed up repeatedly across loci, although different tumor locations also carried unique high-frequency clones.

The TCR beta CDR3 region was amplified with a multiplex PCR system whose first round of roughly 11 cycles used 32 V-gene forward primers and 13 J-gene reverse primers. The first PCR round used a QIAGEN Multiplex PCR Kit, and the primer sequences were filed in Chinese patent CN105087789A. A second PCR round added Illumina universal primers using the Phusion High-Fidelity PCR Kit. Sequencing of the TCR libraries was done on the Illumina HiSeq X Ten platform in paired-end mode with a 151 bp read length. The paper's data handling went like this. Reads lacking multiplex PCR primers were removed with Cutadapt, read pairs were merged with PEAR, and CDR3 regions were called with MiXCR default settings. Repertoire diversity used Shannon entropy, and clonality was computed as one minus Shannon entropy divided by ln of productive unique sequence count. Clonotypes present at frequencies of at least 0.5% were defined as dominant or high-frequency T-cell clones. The raw public data were reprocessed by TCRdb itself: fastp quality trimming at Q25, MiXCR clonotype calling, in-frame beta chains only. CDR3 protein duplicates are merged, each entry listing the most common genes and DNA. These V and J calls rely on TCRdb rather than the paper's analysis. This sample gives approximately 12,000 distinct CDR3 sequences in total; roughly 22% of them show up just once. The ten largest clones add up to about 4.6% of the sample.

Inclusive of the bounding cysteine and phenylalanine, the CDR3 is 14 residues long. Only the CDR3 DNA stays, 42 bases, in frame from base 1. Via the germline V gene, CDR1 is SGHRS and CDR2 YFSETQ. V is pared back by 6 bases and J by 2 bases, with 12 bases lying between the germline termini. Sequencing was performed on lung tumor tissue. The chain is assembled from TRBV5-1 and TRBJ2-1; the D gene lacks a confident call. The TCR sequence derives from a man aged 60-69 years with non-small cell lung cancer. The sequenced DNA: TGCGCCAGCACCCTCGCGGTTACCTACAATGAGCAGTTCTTC. This translates into CASTLAVTYNEQFF.